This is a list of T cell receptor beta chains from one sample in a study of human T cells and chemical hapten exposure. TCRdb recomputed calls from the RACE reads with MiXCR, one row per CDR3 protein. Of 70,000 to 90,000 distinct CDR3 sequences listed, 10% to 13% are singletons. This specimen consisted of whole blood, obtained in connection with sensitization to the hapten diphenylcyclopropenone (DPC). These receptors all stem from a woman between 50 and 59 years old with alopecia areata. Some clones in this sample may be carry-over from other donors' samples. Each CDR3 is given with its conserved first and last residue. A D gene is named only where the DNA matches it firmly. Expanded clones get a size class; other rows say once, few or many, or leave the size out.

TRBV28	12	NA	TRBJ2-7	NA	TGTGCCAGCGCTAGCCAGTCCTACGAGCAGTACTTC	CASASQSYEQYF
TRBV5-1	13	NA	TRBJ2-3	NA	TGCGCCAGCAGCTTATACATGGTGGATACGCAGTATTTT	CASSLYMVDTQYF
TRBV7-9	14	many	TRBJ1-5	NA	TGTGCCAGCAGCTTAGGGGACGGTGGAAAGCCCCAGCATTTT	CASSLGDGGKPQHF
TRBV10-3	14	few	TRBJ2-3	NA	TGTGCCATCAGTAGCCGCGGTAGCACAGATACGCAGTATTTT	CAISSRGSTDTQYF
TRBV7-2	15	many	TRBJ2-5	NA	TGTGCCAGCACTAGGACACCCCTGTTGGGAGAGACCCAGTACTTC	CASTRTPLLGETQYF
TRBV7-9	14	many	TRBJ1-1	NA	TGTGCCAGCAGCTTAAGCAGGGAGATTGGGGAAGCTTTCTTT	CASSLSREIGEAFF
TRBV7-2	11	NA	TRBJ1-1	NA	TGTGCCACCCGGCGGCGGACTGAAGCTTTCTTT	CATRRRTEAFF
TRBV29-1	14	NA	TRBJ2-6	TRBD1	TGCAGCGTGATACAGGGGTCTGGGGCCAACGTCCTGACTTTC	CSVIQGSGANVLTF
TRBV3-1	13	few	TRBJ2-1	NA	TGTGCCAGCAGCCAAGGTTGGGGGAATGAGCAGTTCTTC	CASSQGWGNEQFF
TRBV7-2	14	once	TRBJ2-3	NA	TGTGCCAGCAGCTTAGCGTTCGCGGGACCAGCGCAGTATTTT	CASSLAFAGPAQYF
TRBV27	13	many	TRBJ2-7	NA	TGTGCCAGCAGTGCCGCCTGGTCCTACGAGCAGTACTTC	CASSAAWSYEQYF
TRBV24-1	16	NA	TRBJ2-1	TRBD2	TGTGCCACCAGTGATTTAAGACTAGCGGGGCTCAATGAGCAGTTCTTC	CATSDLRLAGLNEQFF
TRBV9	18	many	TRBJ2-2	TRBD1	TGTGCCAGCAGCACCCGGACAGGGAAGCAAGTGTACACCGGGGAGCTGTTTTTT	CASSTRTGKQVYTGELFF
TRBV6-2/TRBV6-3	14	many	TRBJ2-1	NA	TGTGCCAGCAGACAACTACAGGCTTATGATGAGCAGTTCTTC	CASRQLQAYDEQFF
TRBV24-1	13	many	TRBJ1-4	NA	TGTGCCACCAGTGATTCTTTTAATGAAAAACTGTTTTTT	CATSDSFNEKLFF
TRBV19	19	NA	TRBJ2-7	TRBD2	TGTGCCAGTAGTATGAGGGGACTAGCGGACGGAGCTTGGTTCGACGAGCAGTACTTC	CASSMRGLADGAWFDEQYF
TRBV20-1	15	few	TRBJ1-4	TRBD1	TGCAGTGCCCCTCCCCCGACAGGGGCTAATGAAAAACTGTTTTTT	CSAPPPTGANEKLFF
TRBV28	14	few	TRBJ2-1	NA	TGTGCCAGCAGTTTAACGCTAGTAAACAATGAGCAGTTCTTC	CASSLTLVNNEQFF
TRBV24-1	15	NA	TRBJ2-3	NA	TGTGCCACCAGTGAATCGACAGGAAGCACAGATACGCAGTATTTT	CATSESTGSTDTQYF
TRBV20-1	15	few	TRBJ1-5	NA	TGCAGTGCCCCCGAACAGGGAGGGCCATATCAGCCCCAGCATTTT	CSAPEQGGPYQPQHF
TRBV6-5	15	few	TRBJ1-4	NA	TGTGCCAGCAGTTACTCCCACCCTACTAATGAAAAACTGTTTTTT	CASSYSHPTNEKLFF
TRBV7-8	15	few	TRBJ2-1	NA	TGTGCCAGCAGTTACTCGTGGCAAGGGGGCAATGAGCAGTTCTTC	CASSYSWQGGNEQFF
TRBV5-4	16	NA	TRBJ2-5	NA	TGTGCCAGCAGCCCCCTGGGGGGGCCCGACCAAGAGACCCAGTACTTC	CASSPLGGPDQETQYF
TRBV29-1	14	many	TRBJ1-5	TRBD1	TGCAGCGTTGCCTCGGCAGGGGGGGTTCAGCCCCAGCATTTT	CSVASAGGVQPQHF
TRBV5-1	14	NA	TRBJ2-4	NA	TGCGCCAGCACCCCAGGGTTAGCCAAAAACATTCAGTACTTC	CASTPGLAKNIQYF
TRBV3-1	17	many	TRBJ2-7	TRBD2	TGTGCCAGCAGCAACCCCCGGACGGGACTAGCGGGAGGCGAGCAGTACTTC	CASSNPRTGLAGGEQYF
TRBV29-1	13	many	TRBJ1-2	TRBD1	TGCAGCGTCGACGCACAGGGGCTGTATGGCTACACCTTC	CSVDAQGLYGYTF
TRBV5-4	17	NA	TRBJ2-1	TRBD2	TGTGCCAGCAGCCCCCGAGGGGGAACTAGCGGGTTGAATGAGCAGTTCTTC	CASSPRGGTSGLNEQFF
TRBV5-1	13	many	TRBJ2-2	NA	TGCGCCAGCAGCTTGGCTGCTTCCGGGGAGCTGTTTTTT	CASSLAASGELFF
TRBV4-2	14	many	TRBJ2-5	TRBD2	TGTGCCAGCAGCCTAGCGGGAGGGCAAGAGACCCAGTACTTC	CASSLAGGQETQYF
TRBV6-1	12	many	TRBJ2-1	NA	TGTGCCAGCAGTCCTAGTAGGAATGAGCAGTTCTTC	CASSPSRNEQFF
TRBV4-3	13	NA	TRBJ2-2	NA	TGCGCCAGCAGCCGTACAGGGACCGGGGAGCTGTTTTTT	CASSRTGTGELFF
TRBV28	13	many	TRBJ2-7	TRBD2	TGTGCCAGCAGCAGGGGACTAGCGGGAGGTTGGTACTTC	CASSRGLAGGWYF
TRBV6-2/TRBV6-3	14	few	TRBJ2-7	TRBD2	TGTGCCAGCAGAGATAGCGGGAGGGCCTACGAGCAGTACTTC	CASRDSGRAYEQYF
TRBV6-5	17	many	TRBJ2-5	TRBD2	TGTGCCAGCAGTCCAGGCGGACTAGCGGGCTCCCAAGAGACCCAGTACTTC	CASSPGGLAGSQETQYF
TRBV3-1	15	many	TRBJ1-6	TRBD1	TGTGCCAGCAGCCGGGGACAGGGATTTAATTCACCCCTCCACTTT	CASSRGQGFNSPLHF
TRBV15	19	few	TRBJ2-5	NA	TGTGCCACCAGCAGTGCGGGTGGTTTTGCGGGGTGGTGGCAAGAGACCCAGTACTTC	CATSSAGGFAGWWQETQYF
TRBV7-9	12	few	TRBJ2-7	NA	TGTGCCAGCAGCTTAAGAAACAGCCCTAGTAAATTC	CASSLRNSPSKF
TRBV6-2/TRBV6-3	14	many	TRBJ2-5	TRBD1	TGTGCCAGCAGTTACGGACAGGAGTCGGAGACCCAGTACTTC	CASSYGQESETQYF
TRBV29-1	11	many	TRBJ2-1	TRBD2	TGCAGCGTCCTGACTAGCGGCGCTCAGTTCTTC	CSVLTSGAQFF
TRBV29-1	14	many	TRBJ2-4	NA	TGCAGCGTGGCCCTGACAGGCCGAAAAAACATTCAGTACTTC	CSVALTGRKNIQYF
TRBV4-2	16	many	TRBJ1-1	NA	TGTGCCAGCAGCCAAGACAGGGCAGCCTTGAACACTGAAGCTTTCTTT	CASSQDRAALNTEAFF
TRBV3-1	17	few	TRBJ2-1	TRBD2	TGTGCCAGCAGCCAAGATCAGGCTAGCGGGACCTACAATGAGCAGTTCTTC	CASSQDQASGTYNEQFF
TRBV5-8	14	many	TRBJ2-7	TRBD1	TGTGCCAGCAGTCGGACAGGGCTATCCTACGAGCAGTACTTC	CASSRTGLSYEQYF
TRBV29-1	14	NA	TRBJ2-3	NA	TGCAGCGCCCGGAGCGGTAGTAGCACAGATACGCAGTATTTT	CSARSGSSTDTQYF
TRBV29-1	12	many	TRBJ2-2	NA	TGCAGCGGGGGGGCTACTACCGGGGAGCTGTTTTTT	CSGGATTGELFF
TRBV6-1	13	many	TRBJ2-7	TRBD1	TGTGCCAGCAGCTTGGGACAGGGCTACGAGCAGTACTTC	CASSLGQGYEQYF
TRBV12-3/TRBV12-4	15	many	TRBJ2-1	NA	TGTGCCAGCAGCATCGCACACGGGGGCTACAATGAGCAGTTCTTC	CASSIAHGGYNEQFF
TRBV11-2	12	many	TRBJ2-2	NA	TGTGCCAGCACCACCCGAGGGGACGAGCTGTTTTTT	CASTTRGDELFF
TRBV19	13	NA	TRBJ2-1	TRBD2	TGTGCCAGCACACGGGACTACGGGGTGGGGCAGTTCTTC	CASTRDYGVGQFF
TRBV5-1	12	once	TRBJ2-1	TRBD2	TGCGCCAGCAGCTTGACTAGCGCGGAGCAGTTCTTC	CASSLTSAEQFF
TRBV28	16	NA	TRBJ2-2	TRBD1	TGTGCCAGCAGCTCAGGACAGGGGGCGCCCAACGGGGAGCTGTTTTTT	CASSSGQGAPNGELFF
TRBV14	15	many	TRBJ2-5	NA	TGTGCCAGCAGCCAAGTGGCGCTAGTTTACGAGACCCAGTACTTC	CASSQVALVYETQYF